The 18 T cell receptor beta chains below come from one sample, sequenced in a study of blood T cells in healthy people across ages (dated by TCRdb to between 2014 and 2017). Library preparation used 5' RACE. Sequencing was performed on an Illumina HiSeq 2500. A second about 6 to 11 cycle PCR used a sample-barcoded 5' primer and a J-beta primer mix. The raw public data were reprocessed by TCRdb itself: fastp quality trimming at Q25, MiXCR clonotype calling, in-frame beta chains only. For every CDR3 protein sequence, its rows merge into one entry that carries the most common genes and DNA. The sample yields roughly 680,000 distinct CDR3 sequences; 49% were counted once. The ten largest account for approximately 32% of the sample. The sequencing sample was made of blood. These receptors originate from a woman aged 60 to 75 in good health.

This clonotype was detected only once. At one end, the junction sequence differs from germline, possibly due to a read error. The CDR3 loop reads CAISEYPGLAGSSSYNVQFF. For the CDR3, the DNA is TGTGCCATCAGTGAGTATCCGGGACTAGCGGGATCAAGCTCCTACAATGTGCAGTTCTTC. V is TRBV10-3 and J is TRBJ2-1; 13 bases align to TRBD2. Germline V gives CDR1 ENHRY, CDR2 SYGVKD. The CDR3 runs to 20 residues.

This chain links TRBV7-9 with TRBJ1-4; 8 nucleotides line up with TRBD1. After removal of 5 bases from V and 8 bases from J, the junction contained 7 bases not matched to a gene. In germline, CDR1 is SEHNR, CDR2 FQNEAQ (reference sequence). The CDR3 runs 14 residues. The CDR3 DNA reads as TGTGCCAGCAGCAACAGGGGGACTTACGAAAAACTGTTTTTT. Translating gives CASSNRGTYEKLFF.

This sequence joins TRBV15 and TRBJ1-1; unclear D gene. V was trimmed by 5 bases and J by 6 bases, leaving 13 bases between them. The CDR3 totals 13 residues. Germline assignment: CDR1 LNHNV and CDR2 YYDKDF (reference sequence). The CDR3 region is CATSPSVRAEAFF. The CDR3 DNA reads TGTGCCACCAGCCCTAGTGTTAGGGCTGAAGCTTTCTTT.

The gene calls are TRBV27 and TRBJ2-3; D ambiguous. This CDR3 has 15 residues. Looked up from germline, CDR1 is MNHEY and CDR2 is SMNVEV (reference sequence). Trimming shortened V by 6 bases and J by 4 bases, and 17 bases separated the two germline ends. The CDR3 protein is CASSPRLVGADTQYF. The DNA of the CDR3 is TGTGCCAGCAGCCCGAGGCTAGTTGGCGCAGATACGCAGTATTTT.

This clonotype appeared a few times. The rearrangement uses TRBV10-3 and TRBJ2-1; D gene uncertain. Trimming removed 8 bases at V and 5 bases at J, with 7 bases between. The CDR3 spans 11 residues. In germline, CDR1 is ENHRY, CDR2 SYGVKD. DNA for the CDR3: TGTGCCATCTTTGCGGACAATGAGCAGTTCTTC. Protein sequence: CAIFADNEQFF.

The chain is built from TRBV20-1 and TRBJ2-5, with a possible D match to TRBD2 (6 bases). V lost 6 bases to trimming and J lost 11 bases, with 28 bases between them. This CDR3 contains 15 residues. CDR1 and CDR2 (germline): DFQATT, SNEGSKA (reference sequence). The CDR3 reads CSAPDQLEQTGEQYF. CDR3 nucleotides: TGCAGTGCCCCCGACCAGCTGGAGCAAACGGGGGAGCAGTACTTC.

V usage is TRBV27 and J usage is TRBJ2-3; a possible D gene is TRBD1 (6 bases). Germline CDR1 reads MNHEY; CDR2 reads SMNVEV (reference sequence). V was pared by 5 bases and J by 5 bases, with 14 bases between. The length of the CDR3 is 14 residues. The CDR3 DNA reads as TGTGCCAGCAGTCGCCGGGACATCGAAGATACGCAGTATTTT. It codes for CASSRRDIEDTQYF.

The CDR3 protein is CASSQGGGRWTEAFF. CDR3 in DNA: TGCGCCAGCAGCCAAGGGGGGGGCAGGTGGACTGAAGCTTTCTTT. The chain is built from TRBV4-3 and TRBJ1-1, with a weak D call TRBD1 (6 bases). CDR1 and CDR2 from the germline V gene are LGHNA and YSLEER. V was shortened by 1 base and J by 5 bases, with 14 bases between the two germline ends. This CDR3 has 15 residues.

The V and J genes are TRBV28 and TRBJ1-2, with TRBD1 matching 8 bases. This CDR3 region has 15 residues. Germline loops: CDR1 MDHEN, CDR2 SYDVKM. J was trimmed by 8 bases and V by 4 bases; bases with no gene match: 12. CDR3 coding DNA: TGTGCCAGCAGTTCCGAGGACAGGGTTTTAAGCGGCTACACCTTC. It yields the protein CASSSEDRVLSGYTF.

This chain links TRBV20-1 with TRBJ2-4; 10 bases fit TRBD2. The last part of the DNA fits TRBJ2-5 better; the J call may be wrong. Germline CDR1 DFQATT, CDR2 SNEGSKA (reference sequence). The CDR3 contains 16 residues. CDR3 loop: CSALRRTSGGGETQYF. CDR3 DNA: TGCAGTGCTCTTAGAAGGACTAGCGGAGGGGGTGAGACCCAGTACTTC.

CDR3: CASSAYGRKSYEQYF. DNA for the CDR3: TGTGCCAGCAGTGCCTACGGAAGGAAATCCTACGAGCAGTACTTC. The chain uses TRBV6-2 or TRBV6-3 and TRBJ2-7; D not resolved. Germline V CDR1 and CDR2: MNHEY, SVGEGT. The CDR3 totals 15 residues. Deletions cut 5 bases from V and 1 base from J, with 15 bases between.

In this sample, this clonotype turned up many times. The rearrangement uses TRBV20-1 and TRBJ2-3; 7 bases match TRBD1. Germline V gene lookup returns CDR1 DFQATT and CDR2 SNEGSKA (reference sequence). The V and J ends lost 5 bases and 1 base, in that order; junction bases with no gene match: 3. This CDR3 is 13 amino acids long. The chain's CDR3 is CSALTGGTDTQYF. Written as DNA, the CDR3 is TGCAGTGCTTTAACAGGGGGCACAGATACGCAGTATTTT.

The chain links TRBV20-1 to TRBJ2-7, with 7 bases aligning to TRBD2. CDR3 length: 15 residues. J was trimmed by 3 bases and V by 0 bases; bases with no gene match: 8. CDR1 and CDR2 (germline): DFQATT, SNEGSKA (reference sequence). CDR3: CSARDIQAGLYEQYF. The CDR3 DNA reads TGCAGTGCTAGAGATATTCAAGCGGGGCTCTACGAGCAGTACTTC.

The V and J genes are TRBV10-3 and TRBJ2-7; D tentatively fits TRBD1 or TRBD2 (5 bases each). This CDR3 contains 13 residues. Trimming shortened V by 3 bases and J by 6 bases, and 12 bases separated the two germline ends. Germline-derived CDR1 and CDR2 are ENHRY and SYGVKD. CDR3 protein: CAISELGTSEQYF. For the CDR3, the DNA is TGTGCCATCAGTGAACTCGGGACCAGCGAGCAGTACTTC.

This clonotype was observed once. This chain links TRBV20-1 with TRBJ1-1; D may be TRBD1 (5 bases). V lost 2 bases, J lost 4 bases, and 17 bases lay in between. The CDR3 sequence is 15 residues long. From germline, CDR1 is DFQATT and CDR2 SNEGSKA (reference sequence). In nucleotides, the CDR3 is TGCAGTGCTAGAAATCCCGGGGGACTGGGCACTGAAGCTTTCTTT. This translates into CSARNPGGLGTEAFF.

The rearrangement joins TRBV7-3 to TRBJ2-6; 7 bases align to TRBD1. The CDR3 totals 15 residues. Per germline, CDR1 SGHTA and CDR2 FQGTGA. V was pared by 5 bases and J by 1 base, with 2 bases of the junction left unmatched. DNA of the CDR3: TGTGCCAGCAGCCGGGACAGTTCTGGGGCCAACGTCCTGACTTTC. As protein: CASSRDSSGANVLTF.

This clonotype was recorded a few times. The chain combines TRBV4-3 with TRBJ2-1; TRBD2 agrees at 11 bases. The CDR3 has 17 residues. V shed 0 bases, J shed 7 bases, and the junction held 8 bases outside the gene matches. The germline CDR1 and CDR2 sequences are LGHNA and YSLEER. CDR3 sequence (DNA): TGCGCCAGCAGCCAAGAATTCCTAGCGGGAGGCGGAAATGAGCAGTTCTTC. It specifies CASSQEFLAGGGNEQFF.

The chain uses TRBV18 and TRBJ2-5; 8 bases fit TRBD2. The CDR3 totals 17 residues. V dropped 3 bases and J dropped 4; count of bases not matched to a gene: 13. In germline, CDR1 is KGHSH, CDR2 LQKENI. The CDR3 spells CASSPIPGLVNGETQYF. The DNA of the CDR3 is TGTGCCAGCTCACCTATTCCGGGACTAGTAAATGGAGAGACCCAGTACTTC.